This T cell receptor (beta chain) was found in a study of T cells in Graves' hyperthyroidism and ophthalmopathy. Study-wide results and limits: Ophthalmopathy, as predicted by the model, came a median 6.5 months after the prediction.

Unmatched junction bases numbered 12, after V lost 8 bases and J lost 7 bases. The length of the CDR3 is 14 residues. From germline, CDR1 is MNHEY and CDR2 SMNVEV (reference sequence). This clonotype has ten or more counts. The antigen remains unidentified. Amplified TCR beta CDR3 regions came from RNA transcripts. TCR CDR3 underwent first-round RT-PCR with the HTBI primer set. In TCRdb, the multiplex PCR reads were re-called with MiXCR into one record per CDR3 protein. The sample shows about 640,000 distinct CDR3 sequences, less than 25% of them seen only once. The sample was blood. The chain combines TRBV27 with TRBJ2-3, with TRBD2 identical over 7 bases. The TCR originated in a man younger than 40 with Graves' ophthalmopathy. The CDR3 bases are TGTGCCAGCGCATCTAGCGGAGCGGGATATACGCAGTATTTT. It translates to CASASSGAGYTQYF.